The source of this T cell receptor (beta chain) is a study of Graves' ophthalmopathy and Graves' hyperthyroidism. For repertoire sequencing, the TCR beta CDR3 regions were amplified from RNA transcripts. Second-round multiplex PCR came after first-round RT-PCR with HTBI primers. MiXCR was run by TCRdb on the multiplex PCR reads, yielding one entry per CDR3 protein. The table lists 900,000 to 1,200,000 distinct CDR3 sequences, about two fifths of them singletons. Patients were left out if they had other autoimmune diseases, uncontrolled infections, pregnancy or lactation. Trimming took 3 bases from V and 0 from J, leaving 9 bases between them. Germline V gene sequence: CDR1 DFQATT, CDR2 SNEGSKA (reference sequence). The CDR3 runs 14 residues. Study-level points and caveats: Blood also harbored most expanded thyroid clonotypes above 0.001 frequency.

This clonotype has ten or more counts. Its antigen remains unidentified. This chain uses TRBV20-1 with TRBJ1-5, with no clear D. Sequencing was done on a sample of peripheral blood or thyroid tissue (not recorded which). This clonotype was obtained from an adult man with Graves' hyperthyroidism. In DNA, the CDR3 is TGCAGTGCTAGGCTGGATAATAGCAATCAGCCCCAGCATTTT. It specifies CSARLDNSNQPQHF.